Given below is one T cell receptor beta chain in context. Its target is not known. A much larger clone is a single base away; this may be a read error. The conserved phenylalanine or tryptophan is not found at the CDR3 terminus, so this likely reflects a read error. The data were taken from a study of tumor-infiltrating lymphocytes in primary liver carcinoma. Study in general: Patients, male and female, were 30 to 69 years old. Study-wide findings and caveats: The overlap of tumor-adjacent and tumor-blood pairs was smaller than that of tumor region pairs. Tumor specimens were characterized by a significantly higher top-250-clone fraction than blood (p = 0.039).

Reverse transcription of roughly 0.45 ug total RNA with a constant-region primer produced TCR beta cDNA. Three rounds of nested multiplex PCR with slightly modified ARM-PCR produced TCR beta libraries. TRBV1-TRBV30 forward primers paired with a C-beta reverse primer drove the first two PCR rounds, roughly 10 cycles each. TCRdb redid the calling of the multiplex PCR reads with MiXCR, one entry per CDR3 protein. This table holds hundreds of thousands of distinct CDR3 sequences, about 60% found once. Unsorted whole blood served as the source of blood RNA, and germline DNA was extracted as well. Trimming removed 0 bases from V and 7 bases from J; junction bases left unmatched: 4. CDR1 is SGHKS and CDR2 is YYEKEE in the germline V gene (reference sequence). This CDR3 region has 15 residues.

The chain is built from TRBV5-5 and TRBJ2-4, with TRBD1 matching 10 bases. The sequence was collected from a man aged 35 to 55 with primary liver carcinoma and hepatitis B virus infection. The source material was peripheral blood. The CDR3 DNA reads TGTGCCAGCAGCTTGGAGGTGGACAGGGGGAACATTCAGTACTCC. It translates to CASSLEVDRGNIQYS.